These 9 T cell receptor beta chains came from one sample sequenced in a study of neurological immune-mediated disorders. In TCRdb, the 5' RACE reads were re-called with MiXCR into one record per CDR3 protein. The repertoire includes 85,000 to 110,000 distinct CDR3 sequences, more than 10% of them detected once, and 2.5% to 4% sits in the top ten. The time point denotes: longitudinal time-point 3. Sequenced: PBMCs. The receptors shown here come from a female donor with HTLV-1-associated myelopathy (HAM/TSP).

Concerning this clonotype: A read error may be the cause here, since a much bigger clone is one base away. The rearrangement joins TRBV10-2 to TRBJ2-7; possibly TRBD2 for D (6 bases). V lost 7 bases and J lost 2, with 15 bases in between. This CDR3 has 14 amino acids. Germline V gene sequence: CDR1 WSHSY, CDR2 SAAADI. CDR3 in amino acids: CASNPGLLAYEQYF. The CDR3 DNA reads as TGCGCCAGCAACCCGGGACTCCTAGCCTACGAGCAGTACTTC.

CDR3 sequence: CASRAVDQTQYF. Here the CDR3 DNA reads TGTGCCAGCAGGGCAGTTGATCAGACCCAGTACTTC. The genes are TRBV6-1 and TRBJ2-5; D remains ambiguous. V lost 6 bases to trimming and J lost 6 bases, with 11 bases between them. Germline values: CDR1 MNHNS, CDR2 SASEGT. This CDR3 comprises 12 residues.

This clonotype was counted at least ten times. V is TRBV3-1 and J is TRBJ2-2; D is uncertain. The ends were cut back, 1 base at V and 5 bases at J, with 2 bases in the middle. From germline, CDR1 is LGHDT and CDR2 YNNKEL (reference sequence). This CDR3 has 12 amino acids. This CDR3 reads CASSQVTGELFF. CDR3 sequence (DNA): TGTGCCAGCAGCCAAGTTACCGGGGAGCTGTTTTTT.

This clonotype was found many times. The genes are TRBV29-1 and TRBJ2-5; 9 bases are shared with TRBD2. The CDR3 consists of 13 residues. Germline trimming cut 4 bases from V and 5 bases from J; bases unmatched to any gene: 5. The germline gives CDR1 SQVTM, CDR2 ANQGSEA. In DNA, the CDR3 is TGCAGCGTTGGCGGGGGGGGCGGGGAGACCCAGTACTTC. Translation gives CSVGGGGGETQYF.

Notes on this clonotype: Just one base apart from a much larger clone, this may be a read error. CDR3 bases: TGTGCCAGCTCTACGGGGTCCGTCCCTTACGAGCAGTACTTC. This sequence encodes CASSTGSVPYEQYF. The chain couples TRBV28 to TRBJ2-7; a weak D match, TRBD2 (5 bases). Trimming left V 8 bases short and J 4 bases short, with 18 bases between. This CDR3 region has 14 residues. CDR1 is MDHEN and CDR2 is SYDVKM in the germline V gene.

The chain uses TRBV5-1 and TRBJ2-1; D remains unclear. The CDR3 runs to 15 residues. Trimming cost V 3 bases and J 1 base, with 11 bases left between them. From germline, CDR1 is SGHRS and CDR2 YFSETQ. In DNA, the CDR3 is TGCGCCAGCAGCTCGCAGGTGGGGTCCTACAATGAGCAGTTCTTC. Translation gives CASSSQVGSYNEQFF.

On this clonotype: A read error may be the cause here, since a much bigger clone is one base away. The V and J genes are TRBV5-1 and TRBJ2-7; the match to TRBD1 covers 7 bases. Trimming removed 0 bases from V and 3 bases from J; junction bases left unmatched: 3. The CDR3 has 14 residues. The germline V gene encodes CDR1 SGHRS and CDR2 YFSETQ. CDR3 region: CASSLGDRNYEQYF. The CDR3 coding sequence is TGCGCCAGCAGCTTGGGGGACAGAAACTACGAGCAGTACTTC.

The V and J genes are TRBV28 and TRBJ2-5; D is perhaps TRBD2 (5 bases). V was shortened by 5 bases and J by 5 bases, with 21 bases between the two germline ends. CDR1 is MDHEN and CDR2 is SYDVKM in the germline V gene. The CDR3 runs 16 residues. This CDR3 reads CASSPSGIGRSETQYF. The DNA for the CDR3 is TGTGCCAGCAGTCCCTCCGGCATTGGGAGATCGGAGACCCAGTACTTC.

This clonotype was seen at least ten times. This chain uses TRBV20-1 with TRBJ2-2; D may be TRBD1 (5 bases). Germline V gene data show CDR1 as DFQATT and CDR2 as SNEGSKA (reference sequence). The CDR3 extends over 13 amino acids. V shed 1 base and J shed 6 bases, with 9 bases lying between them. CDR3 protein: CSARAGFAGELFF. CDR3 nucleotide sequence: TGCAGTGCTAGAGCAGGGTTCGCCGGGGAGCTGTTTTTT.